These 3 T cell receptor beta chains were all obtained from the same sample, sequenced in a study of Ad26.COV2.S vaccination and SARS-CoV-2 variants. The table came from immunoSEQ multiplex PCR; TCRdb's copy has only in-frame clones and leaves some out. Of about 94,000 clones listed, approximately 86% are singletons. The sample in question was peripheral blood, obtained after recovery from COVID-19. Receptors originate from a human donor who had recovered from COVID-19.

This chain connects TRBV28 to TRBJ2-1, with D perhaps assigned TRBD1 or TRBD2 (5 bases each). CDR3 length: 15 residues. V lost 5 bases to trimming and J lost 1 base, with 12 bases between them. The germline gives CDR1 MDHEN, CDR2 SYDVKM. The CDR3 spells CASSPQGRSYNEQFF. DNA for the CDR3: TGTGCCAGCAGTCCCCAGGGACGGTCCTACAATGAGCAGTTCTTC.

This clone was picked up one time. The V call is TRBV4-2, the J call TRBJ2-3, with TRBD2 matching 14 bases. J lost 2 bases, V lost 4 bases, and 8 bases had no gene match. This CDR3 region has 18 residues. The germline CDR1 and CDR2 sequences are LGHNA and YNFKEQ. The DNA for the CDR3 is TGTGCCAGCAGCCCCGGGACTAGCGGGAGCCCTTCCACAGATACGCAGTATTTT. Translation gives CASSPGTSGSPSTDTQYF.

This chain uses TRBV3-1 (or the pseudogene TRBV3-2) with TRBJ1-1, with D perhaps matching TRBD1 (6 bases). CDR1 LGHDT and CDR2 YNNKEL come from the germline V gene (reference sequence). Deletions cut 2 bases from V and 0 bases from J, with 10 bases between. The CDR3 is made up of 15 amino acids. This CDR3 reads CASSQSYRVNTEAFF. The DNA of the CDR3 is TGTGCCAGCAGCCAATCCTACAGGGTGAACACTGAAGCTTTCTTT.